The clone carrying this T cell receptor (beta chain) was picked up many times. Its antigen is not identified. V was trimmed by 0 bases and J by 9 bases, leaving 12 bases between them. CDR3 length: 14 residues. CDR1 and CDR2 (germline): MNHNS, SASEGT. This specimen comes from a study of CD8 T cells in ankylosing spondylitis. General study points: The clones that were linked to disease were reported to be significantly enriched in matched synovial fluid samples from ankylosing spondylitis patients. Roughly eight highly homologous variants made up a TCR beta motif that seemed to typify ankylosing spondylitis blood.

Generation of TCR beta libraries employed quantitative 5'-RACE incorporating molecular barcodes. TCRdb independently ran MiXCR on the 5' RACE reads; one entry per CDR3 protein. Of fewer than 550,000 distinct CDR3 sequences detected, approximately 5.3% appear once; the ten largest clones hold under 4.5%. This clonotype was obtained from a male donor with ankylosing spondylitis. Sample: blood, either unsorted or a sorted T cell fraction (not recorded which). The chain carries TRBV6-1 and TRBJ1-5, with D uncertain. Written as DNA, the CDR3 is TGTGCCAGCAGTGAAGCGCCGGGTTTGCGGCCCCAGCATTTT. Translating it yields CASSEAPGLRPQHF.